The source of this TCR beta chain is a study of T cell responses to AZD1222 COVID-19 vaccine. Study as a whole: Pooled together were second doses at about 4 or about 12 weeks.

Data came from immunoSEQ multiplex PCR; TCRdb stores just in-frame clones and leaves some out. The sample shows 130,000 or so clones, 90% of them seen only once. J lost 6 bases, V lost 7 bases, and 15 bases had no gene match. This CDR3 contains 15 residues. CDR1 and CDR2 from the germline V gene are SQVTM and ANQGSEA. Findings of the study overall: Baseline seropositives among AZD1222 recipients totaled only six or seven. Repertoires were collected only later (after the peak T cell response had occurred). Females made up more of the donors, who were largely white British, and clonal diversity may have come out too low.

This clone was counted only a few times. Its antigen is undetermined. The origin of this receptor is an adult in good health. This chain uses TRBV29-1 with TRBJ2-7; 10 bases line up with TRBD1. The sample here was peripheral blood, taken on day 0 of AZD1222 vaccination. The CDR3 nucleotides are TGCAGCGCATACTCTGGACAGGGGGTACCCGGCGAGCAGTACTTC. It encodes CSAYSGQGVPGEQYF.